These 6 T cell receptor beta chains share one sample of origin, sequenced in a study of long-term antiretroviral therapy in people with HIV. This was the immunoSEQ v3.0 assay at survey level. The assay was immunoSEQ multiplex PCR, and TCRdb's table has in-frame clones only and misses some. This sample has 6,000 to 8,500 clones, with more than 65% found just once. Material: unsorted PBMCs, obtained 2.5 to 2.7 years before starting antiretroviral therapy. These receptors were collected from a man between 40 and 49 years old with HIV.

Sample share makes this clone large. The chain joins TRBV11-2 to TRBJ2-7; D is perhaps TRBD1 or TRBD2 (5 bases each). Germline-derived CDR1 and CDR2 are SGHAT and FQNNGV. V was cut by 4 bases and J by 0 bases, with 13 bases left in between. This CDR3 spans 15 amino acids. CDR3 in DNA: TGTGCCAGCAGCTCGAAGAGGGGAACCTCCTACGAGCAGTACTTC. Encoded protein: CASSSKRGTSYEQYF.

This clone is medium-sized within its sample. V is TRBV18 and J is TRBJ2-1, with D perhaps given as TRBD1 or TRBD2 (5 bases each). The V and J ends lost 3 bases and 0 bases respectively, with 24 bases between them. Per germline, CDR1 KGHSH and CDR2 LQKENI. The CDR3 has 20 residues. The DNA of the CDR3 is TGTGCCAGCTCACCGTATAGGGACCGTCTCTTTTTTTTCTCCTACAATGAGCAGTTCTTC. It is translated as CASSPYRDRLFFFSYNEQFF.

The rearrangement uses TRBV27 and TRBJ2-3; TRBD2 matches at 10 bases. CDR3 length: 15 residues. The germline CDR1 and CDR2 sequences are MNHEY and SMNVEV (reference sequence). With 2 bases clipped from V and 4 bases from J, the junction kept 3 bases outside the gene matches. The CDR3 DNA sequence: TGTGCCAGCAGTTTAGAGGGACTAGCGTCAGATACGCAGTATTTT. This encodes CASSLEGLASDTQYF.

This sequence joins TRBV14 and TRBJ2-2; D gene uncertain. The CDR3 covers 13 residues. Germline CDR1 reads SGHDN; CDR2 reads FVKESK. V shed 0 bases and J shed 8 bases, with 7 bases lying between them. CDR3 nucleotides: TGTGCCAGCAGCCAAGATCTCGTGGGGGAGCTGTTTTTT. This translates into CASSQDLVGELFF.

The V and J genes are TRBV11-3 and TRBJ1-1; no clear D gene. CDR3 length: 13 amino acids. Germline V gives CDR1 SGHNT, CDR2 YENEEA. Trimming cost V 3 bases and J 4 bases, with 9 bases left between them. CDR3 amino acids: CASSFRGGTEAFF. CDR3 DNA: TGTGCCAGCAGCTTTCGGGGAGGCACTGAAGCTTTCTTT.

This clone is labeled as medium-sized (0.01 to 0.1%). The chain has TRBV4-1 and TRBJ2-1, with TRBD2 identical over 7 bases. The CDR3 is 15 residues long. V was pared by 2 bases and J by 3 bases, with 4 bases of the junction left unmatched. From germline, CDR1 is MGHRA and CDR2 YSYEKL. For the CDR3, the DNA is TGCGCCAGCAGCCAAAGGGAGGGCGGCTACAATGAGCAGTTCTTC. This encodes CASSQREGGYNEQFF.